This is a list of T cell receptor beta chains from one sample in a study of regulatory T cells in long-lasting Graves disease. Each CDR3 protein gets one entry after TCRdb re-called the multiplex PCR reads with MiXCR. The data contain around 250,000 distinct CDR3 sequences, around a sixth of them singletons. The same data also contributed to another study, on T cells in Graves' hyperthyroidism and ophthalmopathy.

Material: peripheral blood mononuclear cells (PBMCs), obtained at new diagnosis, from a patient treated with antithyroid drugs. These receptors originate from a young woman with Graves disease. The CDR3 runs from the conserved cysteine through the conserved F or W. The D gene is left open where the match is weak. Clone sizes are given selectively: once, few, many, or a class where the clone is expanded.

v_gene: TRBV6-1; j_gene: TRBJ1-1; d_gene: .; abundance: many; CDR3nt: TGTGCCACAATTGGACAGCACACTGAAGCTTTCTTT; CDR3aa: CATIGQHTEAFF
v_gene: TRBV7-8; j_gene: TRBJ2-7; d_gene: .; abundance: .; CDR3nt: TGTGCCAGCAGGGCTCTCGGACTGGCCTACGAGCAGTACTTC; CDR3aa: CASRALGLAYEQYF
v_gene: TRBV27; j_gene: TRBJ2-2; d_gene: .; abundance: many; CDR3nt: TGTGCCAGCAGCTTGGGGCTCGCCGGGGAGCTGTTTTTT; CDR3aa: CASSLGLAGELFF
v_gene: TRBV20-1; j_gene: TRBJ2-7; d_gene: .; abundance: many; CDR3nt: TGCAGTGCTAGAGAGACAGGAGCCTCCTACGAGCAGTACTTC; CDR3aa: CSARETGASYEQYF
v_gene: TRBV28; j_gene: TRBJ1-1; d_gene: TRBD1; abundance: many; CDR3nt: TGTGCCAGCAGTTTGGCGGGACAGATGAACACTGAAGCTTTCTTT; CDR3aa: CASSLAGQMNTEAFF
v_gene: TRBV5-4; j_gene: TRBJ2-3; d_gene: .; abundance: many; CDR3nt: TGTGCCAGCAGCTTGGAGGGGGGCCGCGCAGATACGCAGTATTTT; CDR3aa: CASSLEGGRADTQYF
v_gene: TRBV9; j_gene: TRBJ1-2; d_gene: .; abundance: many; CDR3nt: TGTGCCAGCAGCGCCCCGGGGCTCTTTTCGTTCTATGGCTACACCTTC; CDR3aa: CASSAPGLFSFYGYTF
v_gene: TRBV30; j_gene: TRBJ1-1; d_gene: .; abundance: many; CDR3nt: TGTGCCTGGACGCAGGGATGCGCTGAAGCTTTCTTT; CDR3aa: CAWTQGCAEAFF
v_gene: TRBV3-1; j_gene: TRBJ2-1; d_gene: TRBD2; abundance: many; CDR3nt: TGTGCCAGCAGCCAATGGGGTAGCGGGGACTACAATGAGCAGTTCTTC; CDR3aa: CASSQWGSGDYNEQFF
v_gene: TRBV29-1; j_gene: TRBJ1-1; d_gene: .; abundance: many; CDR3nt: TGCAGCGTTGATCCGCGGTCACAGGTCGACACTGAAGCTTTCTTT; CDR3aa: CSVDPRSQVDTEAFF
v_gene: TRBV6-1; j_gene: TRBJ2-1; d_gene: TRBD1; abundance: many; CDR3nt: TGTGCCAGCAGAAACACCGGGACAGGGGCCCATGAGCAGTTCTTC; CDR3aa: CASRNTGTGAHEQFF
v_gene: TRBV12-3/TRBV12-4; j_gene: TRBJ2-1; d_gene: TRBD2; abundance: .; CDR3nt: TGTGCCAGCAGTCGACTAGCGGGGGGCGGCAATGAGCAGTTCTTC; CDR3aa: CASSRLAGGGNEQFF
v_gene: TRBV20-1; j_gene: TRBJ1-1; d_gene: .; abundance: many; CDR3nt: TGCAGTGCTAGAGATCCACAGGGAATGGACACTGAAGCTTTCTTT; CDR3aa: CSARDPQGMDTEAFF
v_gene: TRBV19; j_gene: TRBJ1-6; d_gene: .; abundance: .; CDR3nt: TGTGCCAGTAGCAGATCGGGACCGAACAATTCACCCCTCCACTTT; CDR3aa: CASSRSGPNNSPLHF
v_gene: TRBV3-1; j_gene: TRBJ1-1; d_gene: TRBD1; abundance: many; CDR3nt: TGTGCCAGCAGTTTACGGACAGGAACTTTTATGAACACTGAAGCTTTCTTT; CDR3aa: CASSLRTGTFMNTEAFF
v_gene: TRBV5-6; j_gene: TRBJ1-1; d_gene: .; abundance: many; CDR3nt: TGTGCCAGCAGCCCCCCCGGGTTCCCCGTCTATAGGGAAGCTTTCTTT; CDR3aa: CASSPPGFPVYREAFF
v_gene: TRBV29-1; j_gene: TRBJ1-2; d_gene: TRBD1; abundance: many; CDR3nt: TGCAGCGGACAGGGCAACTATGGCTACACCTTC; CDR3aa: CSGQGNYGYTF